The source of this T cell receptor beta chain is a study of blood T cell repertoires in COVID-19. The data were produced by immunoSEQ multiplex PCR, yet TCRdb's version contains in-frame clones alone and is incomplete. The sample has roughly 300,000 clones; about 86% are singletons. For this clone: Given a much more abundant clone one base away, this may be a read error.

The origin of this receptor is a woman aged 60 to 75 with active or convalescent COVID-19. The sample consisted of peripheral blood.

CDR3 coding DNA: TGTGCCAGCAGCTCCCGACAGAACACTGAAGCTTTCTTT. Protein sequence: CASSSRQNTEAFF. The chain uses TRBV7-7 and TRBJ1-1, with D unclear. The germline CDR1 and CDR2 sequences are SSHAT and FNYEAQ (reference sequence). The CDR3 contains 13 residues. Trimming stripped 4 bases from V and 1 base from J, with 7 bases between.